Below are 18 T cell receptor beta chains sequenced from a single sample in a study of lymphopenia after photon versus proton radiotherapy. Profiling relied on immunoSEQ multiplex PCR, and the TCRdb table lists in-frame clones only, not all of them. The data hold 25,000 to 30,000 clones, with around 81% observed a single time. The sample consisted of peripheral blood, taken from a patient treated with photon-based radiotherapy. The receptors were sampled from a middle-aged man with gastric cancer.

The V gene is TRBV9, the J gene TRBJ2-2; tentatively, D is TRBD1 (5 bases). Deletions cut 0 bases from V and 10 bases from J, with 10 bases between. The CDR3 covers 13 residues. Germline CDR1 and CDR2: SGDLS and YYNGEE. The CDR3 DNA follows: TGTGCCAGCAGCGTAGGTCAGGGTACGGAGCTGTTTTTT. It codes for CASSVGQGTELFF. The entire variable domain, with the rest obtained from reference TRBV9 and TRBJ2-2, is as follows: DSGVTQTPKHLITATGQRVTLRCSPRSGDLSVYWYQQSLDQGLQFLIQYYNGEERAKGNILERFSAQQFPDLHSELNLSSLELGDSALYFCASSVGQGTELFFGEGSRLTVL.

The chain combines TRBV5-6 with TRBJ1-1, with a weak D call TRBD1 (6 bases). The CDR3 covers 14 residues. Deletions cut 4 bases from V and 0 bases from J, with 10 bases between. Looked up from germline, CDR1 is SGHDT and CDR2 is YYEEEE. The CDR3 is CASSLTGVNTEAFF. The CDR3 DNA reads TGTGCCAGCAGCCTGACAGGAGTGAACACTGAAGCTTTCTTT.

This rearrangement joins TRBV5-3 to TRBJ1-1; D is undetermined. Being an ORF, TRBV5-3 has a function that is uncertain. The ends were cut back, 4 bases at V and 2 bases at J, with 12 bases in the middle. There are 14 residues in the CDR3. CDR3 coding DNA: TGTGCCAGAAGCAAACGGGAAATTAACACTGAAGCTTTCTTT. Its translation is CARSKREINTEAFF.

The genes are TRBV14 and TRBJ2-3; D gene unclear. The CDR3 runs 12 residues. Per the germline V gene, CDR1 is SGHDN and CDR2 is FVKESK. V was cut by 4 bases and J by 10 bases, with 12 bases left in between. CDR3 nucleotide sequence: TGTGCCAGCAGCCTGACTGGCGTGGCGCAGTATTTT. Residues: CASSLTGVAQYF.

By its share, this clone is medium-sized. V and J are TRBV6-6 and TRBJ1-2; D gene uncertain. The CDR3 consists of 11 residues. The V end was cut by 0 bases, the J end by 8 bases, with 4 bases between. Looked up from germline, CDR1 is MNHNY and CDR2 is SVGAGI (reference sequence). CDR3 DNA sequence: TGTGCCAGCAGTTACTCTAAAGGCTACACCTTC. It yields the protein CASSYSKGYTF.

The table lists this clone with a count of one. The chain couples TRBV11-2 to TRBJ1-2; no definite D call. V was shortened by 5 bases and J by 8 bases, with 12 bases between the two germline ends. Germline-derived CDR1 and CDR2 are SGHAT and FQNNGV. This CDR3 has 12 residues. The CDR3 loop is CASSPGFVGYTF. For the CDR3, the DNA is TGTGCCAGCAGCCCCGGTTTCGTCGGCTACACCTTC.

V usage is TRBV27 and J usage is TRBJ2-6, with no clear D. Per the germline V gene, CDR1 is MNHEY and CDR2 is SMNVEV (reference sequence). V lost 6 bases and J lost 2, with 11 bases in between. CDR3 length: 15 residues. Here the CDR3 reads CASSPLAPGANVLTF. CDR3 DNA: TGTGCCAGCAGCCCGCTGGCGCCTGGGGCCAACGTCCTGACTTTC.

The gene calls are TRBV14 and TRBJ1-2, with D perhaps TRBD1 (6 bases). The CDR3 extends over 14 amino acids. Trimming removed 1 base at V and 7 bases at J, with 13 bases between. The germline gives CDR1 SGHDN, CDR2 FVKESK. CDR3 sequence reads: CASSQVTGGGGYTF. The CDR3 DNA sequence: TGTGCCAGCAGCCAAGTAACTGGGGGCGGTGGCTACACCTTC.

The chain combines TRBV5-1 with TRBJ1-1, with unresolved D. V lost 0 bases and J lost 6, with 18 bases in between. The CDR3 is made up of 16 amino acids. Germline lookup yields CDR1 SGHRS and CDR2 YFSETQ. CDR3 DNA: TGCGCCAGCAGCTTGGAGGGTCAGTTCGGTGTGCCTGAAGCTTTCTTT. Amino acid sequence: CASSLEGQFGVPEAFF.

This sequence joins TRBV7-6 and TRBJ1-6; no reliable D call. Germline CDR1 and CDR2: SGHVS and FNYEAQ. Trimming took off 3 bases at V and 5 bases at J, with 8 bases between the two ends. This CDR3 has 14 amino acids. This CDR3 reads CASSLVENNSPLHF. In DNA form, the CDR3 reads TGTGCCAGCAGCTTGGTAGAGAATAATTCACCCCTCCACTTT.

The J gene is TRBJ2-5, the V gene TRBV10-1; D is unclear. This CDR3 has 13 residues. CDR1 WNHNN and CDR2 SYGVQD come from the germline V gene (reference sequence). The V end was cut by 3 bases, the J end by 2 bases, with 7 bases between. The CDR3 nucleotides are TGCGCCAGCAGTGATGGGGTTCAAGAGACCCAGTACTTC. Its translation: CASSDGVQETQYF.

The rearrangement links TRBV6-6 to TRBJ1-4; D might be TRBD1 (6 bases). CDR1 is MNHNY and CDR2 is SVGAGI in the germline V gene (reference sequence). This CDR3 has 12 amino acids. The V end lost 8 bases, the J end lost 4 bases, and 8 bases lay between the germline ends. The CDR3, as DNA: TGTGCCAGCGGACAGATTAATGAAAAACTGTTTTTT. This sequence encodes CASGQINEKLFF.

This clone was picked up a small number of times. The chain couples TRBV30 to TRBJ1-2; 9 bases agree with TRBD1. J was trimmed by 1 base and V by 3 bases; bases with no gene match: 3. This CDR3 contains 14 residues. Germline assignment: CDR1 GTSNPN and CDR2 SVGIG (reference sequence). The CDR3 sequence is CAWRGTGNNYGYTF. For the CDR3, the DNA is TGTGCCTGGAGGGGGACAGGGAATAACTATGGCTACACCTTC.

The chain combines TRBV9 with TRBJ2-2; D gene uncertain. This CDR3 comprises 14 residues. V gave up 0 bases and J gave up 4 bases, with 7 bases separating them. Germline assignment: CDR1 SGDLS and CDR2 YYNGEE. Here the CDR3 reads CASSVALGTGELFF. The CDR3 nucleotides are TGTGCCAGCAGCGTAGCTTTAGGCACCGGGGAGCTGTTTTTT.

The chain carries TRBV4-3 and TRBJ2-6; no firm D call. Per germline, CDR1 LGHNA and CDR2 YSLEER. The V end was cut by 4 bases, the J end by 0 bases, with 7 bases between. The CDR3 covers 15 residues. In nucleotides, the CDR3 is TGCGCCAGCAGCCGAGGTGGCTCTGGGGCCAACGTCCTGACTTTC. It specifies CASSRGGSGANVLTF.

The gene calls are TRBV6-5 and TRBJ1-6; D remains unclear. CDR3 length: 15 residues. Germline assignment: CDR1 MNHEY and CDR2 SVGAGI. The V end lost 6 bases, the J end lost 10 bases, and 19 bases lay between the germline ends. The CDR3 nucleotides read TGTGCCAGCAGCAGAAAACCAATCCTCAAGTCACCCCTCCACTTT. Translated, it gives CASSRKPILKSPLHF.

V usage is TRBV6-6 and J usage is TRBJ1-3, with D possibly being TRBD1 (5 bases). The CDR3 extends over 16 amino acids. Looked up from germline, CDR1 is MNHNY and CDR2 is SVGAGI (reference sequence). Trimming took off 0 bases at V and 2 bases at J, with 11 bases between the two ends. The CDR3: CASSYSPGPPGNTIYF. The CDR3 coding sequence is TGTGCCAGCAGTTACTCCCCGGGGCCACCTGGAAACACCATATATTTT.

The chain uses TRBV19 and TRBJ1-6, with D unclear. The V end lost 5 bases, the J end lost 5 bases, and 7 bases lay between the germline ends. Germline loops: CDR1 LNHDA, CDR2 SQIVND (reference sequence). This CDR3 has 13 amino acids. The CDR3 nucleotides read TGTGCCAGTAGTTCGCGGAATAATTCACCCCTCCACTTT. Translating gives CASSSRNNSPLHF.